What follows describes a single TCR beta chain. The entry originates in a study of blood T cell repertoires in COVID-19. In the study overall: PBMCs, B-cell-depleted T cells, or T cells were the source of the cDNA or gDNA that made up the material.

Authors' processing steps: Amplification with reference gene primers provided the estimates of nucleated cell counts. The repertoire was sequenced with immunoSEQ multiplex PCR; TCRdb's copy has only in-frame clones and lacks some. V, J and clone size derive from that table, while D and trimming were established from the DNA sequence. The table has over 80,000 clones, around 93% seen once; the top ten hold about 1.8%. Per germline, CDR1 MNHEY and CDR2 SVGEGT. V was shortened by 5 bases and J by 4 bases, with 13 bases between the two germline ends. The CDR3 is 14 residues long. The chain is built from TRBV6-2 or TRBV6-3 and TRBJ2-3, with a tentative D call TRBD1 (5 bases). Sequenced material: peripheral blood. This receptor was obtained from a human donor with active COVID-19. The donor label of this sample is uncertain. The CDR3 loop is CASSALVGADTQYF. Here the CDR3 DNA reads TGTGCCAGCAGTGCCCTAGTAGGGGCAGATACGCAGTATTTT.